The clone carrying this TCR beta chain was observed at least ten times. The antigen is unknown. The record originates from a study of CD8 T cells in ankylosing spondylitis. Study conclusions and caveats: Significant enrichment of disease-linked clones was reportedly seen in matched ankylosing spondylitis synovial fluid. Seven or eight highly homologous variants formed a TCR beta motif that appeared characteristic of ankylosing spondylitis blood.

A quantitative 5'-RACE method, one with molecular barcodes, was used to make TCR beta libraries. TCRdb reprocessed the 5' RACE reads via MiXCR and lists one record per CDR3 protein. In the table there are hundreds of thousands of distinct CDR3 sequences, approximately 12% of which are singletons. The CDR3 runs 14 residues. The V and J ends lost 5 bases and 5 bases, in that order; junction bases with no gene match: 5. CDR1 is KGHDR and CDR2 is SFDVKD in the germline V gene. The V and J genes are TRBV24-1 and TRBJ2-7, with 10 bases that match TRBD1. The sequencing input was blood, either unsorted or a sorted T cell fraction (not recorded which). This clonotype originated in a male donor with ankylosing spondylitis. The CDR3 region has the DNA TGTGCCACCAGTGCGGGACAGGGGAAAAACGAGCAGTACTTC. It is translated as CATSAGQGKNEQYF.